This section outlines one TCR beta chain sequence together with its context. This specimen comes from a study of CD8 T cells in Susac syndrome. The CDR3 is 16 amino acids. J gave up 4 bases and V 4 bases, and 5 bases lay outside the gene matches. The germline V gene has CDR1 KGHDR and CDR2 SFDVKD. When the RNA was reverse transcribed, random hexamers were used with an input of 0.5 to 1 ug. One entry per CDR3 protein, called by TCRdb with MiXCR from the immunoSEQ multiplex PCR reads. Here the sample spans 150,000 or so distinct CDR3 sequences, 90% to 95% being singletons. The sequencing sample was made of CD4+ T cells from PBMCs. This rearrangement joins TRBV24-1 to TRBJ2-2; 10 positions agree with TRBD1. The origin of this receptor is a human donor with Susac syndrome. The chain's CDR3 is CATSDPGTGVTGELFF. DNA of the CDR3: TGTGCCACCAGTGACCCCGGGACAGGGGTCACCGGGGAGCTGTTTTTT.